The next 27 T cell receptor beta chains were all read from a single sample in a study of blood T cells in healthy people across ages. Next came a second PCR, run for 7 to 11 cycles, which used a sample-barcoded 5' primer along with a J-beta primer mix. TCRdb fed the 5' RACE reads into MiXCR, producing one record per CDR3 protein. Here the sample spans fewer than 750,000 distinct CDR3 sequences, over 40% being singletons. The specimen sequenced was blood. These TCRs come from a woman of 80 years or more in good health.

There are many counts of this clonotype. The chain links TRBV21-1 to TRBJ1-2. TRBV21-1 is a pseudogene locus. This CDR3 comprises 10 residues. Here the CDR3 reads CAPTLYGYTF. In nucleotides, the CDR3 is TGTGCCCCGACACTCTATGGCTACACCTTC.

The DNA of the CDR3 is TGTGCCAGCAGTTTCTTGGGACAGGGCCAAGAGACCCAGTACTTC. Amino acids: CASSFLGQGQETQYF. The chain joins TRBV12-3 or TRBV12-4 to TRBJ2-5, with 9 bases fitting TRBD1. Losses at the gene ends were 3 bases for V and 1 base for J; bases not matched to a gene: 3. The CDR3 contains 15 residues.

As concerns this clonotype: Being one base from a much bigger clone, this may be a read error. V gene TRBV3-1 combines with J gene TRBJ2-2, with a possible D match to TRBD2 (5 bases). The CDR3 is 12 amino acids. Deletions cut 8 bases from V and 6 bases from J, with 10 bases between. In germline, CDR1 is LGHDT, CDR2 YNNKEL (reference sequence). The CDR3 coding sequence is TGTGCCAGCCGCTCCGGGGCCGGGGAGCTGTTTTTT. Amino acids: CASRSGAGELFF.

This chain joins TRBV5-6 and TRBJ2-7; 9 positions match TRBD1. Germline V gene data show CDR1 as SGHDT and CDR2 as YYEEEE. Trimming removed 0 bases from V and 0 bases from J; junction bases left unmatched: 4. This CDR3 has 16 amino acids. The CDR3 is CASSLVRDRDSYEQYF. In DNA form, the CDR3 reads TGTGCCAGCAGCTTGGTCCGGGACAGGGACTCCTACGAGCAGTACTTC.

The V call is TRBV12-3 or TRBV12-4, the J call TRBJ2-5; unclear D gene. CDR3 size: 14 residues. Deletions cut 5 bases from V and 2 bases from J, with 12 bases between. The CDR3 region is CASSPTTYQETQYF. Here the CDR3 DNA reads TGTGCCAGCAGTCCTACAACCTATCAAGAGACCCAGTACTTC.

This clonotype was recorded many times. This rearrangement joins TRBV28 to TRBJ2-1; 10 nucleotides line up with TRBD2. This CDR3 comprises 16 residues. With V trimmed by 2 bases and J by 3 bases, 4 bases remained unmatched. In germline, CDR1 is MDHEN, CDR2 SYDVKM. CDR3 protein: CASSLGASGSYNEQFF. In nucleotides, the CDR3 is TGTGCCAGCAGTTTAGGAGCTAGCGGGAGCTACAATGAGCAGTTCTTC.

This clonotype has only a few counts. The genes are TRBV29-1 and TRBJ1-6, with D possibly matching TRBD1 (6 bases). The CDR3 length is 12 residues. V was cut by 7 bases and J by 14 bases, with 18 bases left in between. The germline V gene has CDR1 SQVTM and CDR2 ANQGSEA. CDR3 in amino acids: CSAEGDNSALHF. In nucleotides, the CDR3 is TGCAGCGCCGAGGGGGACAACTCGGCCCTCCACTTT.

About this clonotype itself: Just one base apart from a much larger clone, this may be a read error. The chain uses TRBV10-3 and TRBJ2-1; the D is unclear. V was trimmed by 2 bases and J by 6 bases, leaving 14 bases between them. The CDR3 consists of 15 residues. Germline V gene sequence: CDR1 ENHRY, CDR2 SYGVKD. CDR3 sequence reads: CAISEADRTSNEQFF. In nucleotides, the CDR3 is TGTGCCATCAGTGAGGCGGATCGCACGTCCAATGAGCAGTTCTTC.

This clonotype was seen repeatedly, ten times or more. The chain couples TRBV28 to TRBJ2-7; a weak D match, TRBD1 (5 bases). V was clipped by 6 bases and J by 6 bases, with 18 bases between them. Per the germline V gene, CDR1 is MDHEN and CDR2 is SYDVKM. The CDR3 is 14 residues long. DNA of the CDR3: TGTGCCAGCAGCGAAAACTTCCAGGGTGGCGAGCAGTACTTC. Residues: CASSENFQGGEQYF.

In regard to this clonotype: The junction departs from the called germline gene at one end, perhaps through a read error. J is TRBJ2-1 and V is TRBV5-5; 9 positions match TRBD2. The CDR3 has 15 amino acids. Germline V gene sequence: CDR1 SGHKS, CDR2 YYEKEE (reference sequence). In DNA, the CDR3 is TGTGCCGGCAGCCTCCTAGCGGGGCCCTACAATGAGCAGTTCTTC. Residues: CAGSLLAGPYNEQFF.

J is TRBJ2-7 and V is TRBV27, with D perhaps TRBD1 or TRBD2 (6 bases each). The CDR3 covers 15 residues. V lost 3 bases, J lost 2 bases, and 14 bases lay in between. The germline V gene has CDR1 MNHEY and CDR2 SMNVEV (reference sequence). The CDR3 loop reads CASSLRRGGPYEQYF. The CDR3 coding sequence is TGTGCCAGCAGTTTGCGCAGGGGAGGCCCCTACGAGCAGTACTTC.

J is TRBJ2-3 and V is TRBV21-1; the table names TRBD2, a call not compared with the DNA. TRBV21-1 is flagged as a pseudogene. CDR3 length: 16 amino acids. The CDR3 nucleotides read TGTGCCAGCAGCAAAGCGGGACTGCCCTACACAGATACGCAGTATTTT. Encoded protein: CASSKAGLPYTDTQYF.

This clonotype was counted ten times or more. The rearrangement links TRBV7-2 to TRBJ2-7, with D possibly TRBD2 on 6 matching bases. Germline V gene sequence: CDR1 SGHTA, CDR2 FQGNSA. Trimming removed 6 bases at V and 6 bases at J, with 15 bases between. The CDR3 runs to 13 residues. The DNA for the CDR3 is TGTGCCAGCAGTCCCAGTCAGGGAGGCGAGCAGTACTTC. Amino acids: CASSPSQGGEQYF.

This clonotype was counted many times. Sequence at one end of the junction differs from germline and may be a read error. The genes are TRBV7-7 and TRBJ2-5; D is uncertain. The V gene's germline CDR1 is SSHAT and CDR2 FNYEAQ (reference sequence). This CDR3 is 14 amino acids long. In nucleotides, the CDR3 is TGTGCTAGCAGCTCCGGACCCGGTCAAGAGACCCAGTACTTC. It translates to CASSSGPGQETQYF. Supplemented by reference TRBV7-7 and TRBJ2-5, the full variable domain reads GAGVSQSPRYKVTKRGQDVTLRCDPISSHATLYWYQQALGQGPEFLTYFNYEAQPDKSGLPSDRFSAERPEGSISTLTIQRTEQRDSAMYRCASSSGPGQETQYFGPGTRLLVL.

This clonotype was observed at least ten times. This sequence joins TRBV5-1 and TRBJ2-6; D uncertain. The CDR3 totals 14 residues. Between the trimmed V and J ends, which lost 6 bases and 0 bases, there was a span of 7 bases. Germline V CDR1 and CDR2: SGHRS, YFSETQ. DNA for the CDR3: TGCGCCAGCAAAGGAATCTCTGGGGCCAACGTCCTGACTTTC. It encodes CASKGISGANVLTF.

The J gene is TRBJ2-1, the V gene TRBV2; D gene ambiguous. The CDR3 has 13 amino acids. The germline V and J ends were trimmed by 1 base and 9 bases, with 10 bases remaining between them. CDR1 is SNHLY, CDR2 FYNNEI, per germline. As DNA, the CDR3 is TGTGCCAGCAGTGAAGGGGTGAGGCGTGAGCAGTTCTTC. Translation: CASSEGVRREQFF.

In regard to this clonotype: With a much larger clone just one base away, this may be a read error. The rearrangement joins TRBV28 to TRBJ2-3, with a tentative D call TRBD2 (7 bases). This CDR3 region has 15 residues. Germline CDR1 reads MDHEN; CDR2 reads SYDVKM. V lost 5 bases and J lost 4, with 16 bases in between. CDR3: CASSLGGARADTQYF. The CDR3 DNA is TGTGCCAGCAGTCTGGGGGGGGCGAGGGCAGATACGCAGTATTTT.

A single count supports this clonotype. This sequence joins TRBV28 and TRBJ1-1, with TRBD1 matching 7 bases. The V segment lost 6 bases and the J segment 13 bases; nucleotides outside the gene matches: 11. Germline CDR1 is MDHEN and CDR2 is SYDVKM. This CDR3 has 12 residues. DNA for the CDR3: TGTGCCAGCAGACCGATCGGACAGGATGGTTTCTTT. It encodes CASRPIGQDGFF.

This chain connects TRBV28 to TRBJ1-1, with a tentative D call TRBD1 (5 bases). CDR1 is MDHEN and CDR2 is SYDVKM in the germline V gene. This CDR3 is built from 15 residues. V was clipped by 2 bases and J by 10 bases, with 20 bases between them. The CDR3 DNA reads as TGTGCCAGCAGTTTAGGTTTTGTACAGGTCACGACAGCTTTCTTT. It codes for CASSLGFVQVTTAFF.

This clonotype was picked up many times. The CDR3 here is CSGNRGFSYNEQFF. Here the CDR3 DNA reads TGCAGTGGGAACAGGGGTTTCTCCTACAATGAGCAGTTCTTC. The V and J genes are TRBV20-1 and TRBJ2-1; TRBD1 matches 7 bases. The germline gives CDR1 DFQATT, CDR2 SNEGSKA (reference sequence). Trimming removed 7 bases from V and 0 bases from J; junction bases left unmatched: 6. The CDR3 consists of 14 residues.

The CDR3 bases are TGTGCCAGCAGTTACTCGAACTACCTCTACAATGAGCAGTACTTC. This gives the protein CASSYSNYLYNEQYF. The chain carries TRBV6-2 or TRBV6-3 and TRBJ2-1; D ambiguous. Matching the DNA end better, TRBJ2-7 makes the J call doubtful. The CDR3 totals 15 residues. Germline V gene lookup returns CDR1 MNHEY and CDR2 SVGEGT.

This clonotype has at least ten counts. V gene TRBV20-1 combines with J gene TRBJ2-3, with TRBD2 matching over 8 bases. The V gene end was trimmed by 0 bases and the J gene end by 2 bases; junction bases not matched to a gene: 7. CDR1 is DFQATT and CDR2 is SNEGSKA in the germline V gene (reference sequence). The CDR3 loop spans 16 amino acids. The CDR3 DNA reads as TGCAGTGCTAGAGATGTCACTAGCGGAAACACAGATACGCAGTATTTT. This translates into CSARDVTSGNTDTQYF.

This clonotype was seen ten or more times. V gene TRBV7-9 combines with J gene TRBJ2-1, with 9 positions matching TRBD1. Unmatched junction bases numbered 4, after V lost 1 base and J lost 9 bases. The germline gives CDR1 SEHNR, CDR2 FQNEAQ (reference sequence). The CDR3 is 14 amino acids. CDR3 loop: CASSLGTGEGEQFF. CDR3 DNA: TGTGCCAGCAGCTTAGGGACAGGGGAGGGTGAGCAGTTCTTC.

This clonotype was seen repeatedly, ten times or more. CDR3 protein: CASSLALQSYEQYF. DNA of the CDR3: TGTGCCAGCAGTTTAGCGCTACAGTCCTACGAGCAGTACTTC. The chain joins TRBV12-3 or TRBV12-4 to TRBJ2-7; D is uncertain. With 0 bases removed from V and 1 base from J, the gap between germline ends came to 7 bases. The CDR3 length is 14 residues.

This rearrangement joins TRBV27 to TRBJ1-2, with no clear D. This CDR3 is built from 14 residues. V was pared by 9 bases and J by 6 bases, with 20 bases between. Germline values: CDR1 MNHEY, CDR2 SMNVEV (reference sequence). The CDR3 DNA is TGTGCCAGTCGCCGGGTTCTACGACCCCATGGCTACACCTTC. Its translation is CASRRVLRPHGYTF.

The chain is built from TRBV28 and TRBJ2-4, with D possibly called TRBD1 or TRBD2 (6 bases each). The V gene's germline CDR1 is MDHEN and CDR2 SYDVKM. V shed 9 bases and J shed 0 bases, with 15 bases lying between them. CDR3 length equals 15 residues. CDR3 nucleotides: TGTGCCAGTCTACAGGGCGGGGTAGCCAAAAACATTCAGTACTTC. Encoded protein: CASLQGGVAKNIQYF.

This clonotype was seen repeatedly, ten times or more. This CDR3 is CASSLVGQGSGANVLTF. The DNA for the CDR3 is TGCGCCAGCAGCCTTGTGGGGCAGGGCTCTGGGGCCAACGTCCTGACTTTC. The chain combines TRBV5-1 with TRBJ2-6, with a weak D call TRBD1 (5 bases). The CDR3 covers 17 residues. V was pared by 4 bases and J by 0 bases, with 14 bases between. The germline gives CDR1 SGHRS, CDR2 YFSETQ.